This TCR beta chain came from a study of prognosis after radiotherapy for stage I lung cancer. Notes on the study in general: Shannon entropy after stereotactic body radiation therapy was lower in patients who developed distant metastases.

This clonotype was counted ten times or more. Its antigen is undetermined. Germline-derived CDR1 and CDR2 are WSHSY and SAAADI. The CDR3 has 13 amino acids. V lost 10 bases, J lost 4 bases, and 5 bases stayed unmatched. Two rounds of multiplex PCR amplified TCR beta CDR3 from genomic DNA. Used in first-round PCR were primers specific to each TRBV and TRBJ gene. MiXCR was run by TCRdb on the multiplex PCR reads, yielding one entry per CDR3 protein. The profile shows tens of thousands of distinct CDR3 sequences, approximately 25% of them singletons. This chain joins TRBV10-2 and TRBJ2-3; 10 nucleotides agree with TRBD2. The sample here was PBMCs, taken before or after stereotactic body radiation therapy (not recorded which). This clonotype originated in a donor older than 45 with non-small cell lung cancer. This chain's CDR3 is CAISSGGADTQYF. DNA for the CDR3: TGCGCCATCTCTAGCGGGGGTGCAGATACGCAGTATTTT.